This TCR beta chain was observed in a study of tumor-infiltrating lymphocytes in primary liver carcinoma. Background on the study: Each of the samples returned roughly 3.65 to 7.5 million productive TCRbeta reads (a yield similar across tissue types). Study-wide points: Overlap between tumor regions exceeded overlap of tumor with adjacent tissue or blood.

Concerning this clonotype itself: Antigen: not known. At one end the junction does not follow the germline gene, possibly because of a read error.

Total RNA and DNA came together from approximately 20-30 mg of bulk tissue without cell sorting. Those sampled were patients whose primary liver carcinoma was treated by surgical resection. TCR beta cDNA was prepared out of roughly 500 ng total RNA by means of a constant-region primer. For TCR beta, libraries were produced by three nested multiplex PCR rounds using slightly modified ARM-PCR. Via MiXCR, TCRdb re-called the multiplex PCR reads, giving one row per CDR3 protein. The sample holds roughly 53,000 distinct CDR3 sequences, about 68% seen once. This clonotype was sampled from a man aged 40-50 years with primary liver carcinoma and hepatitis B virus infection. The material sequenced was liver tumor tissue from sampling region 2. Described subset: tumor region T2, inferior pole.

The CDR3 loop is CASKSTGTGGTGANILTF. CDR3 nucleotides: TGTGCCTCAAAGTCTACCGGGACGGGGGGTACTGGGGCCAACATCCTGACTTTC. The V call is TRBV10-3, the J call TRBJ2-6, with 7 nucleotides matching TRBD2. The CDR3 extends over 18 amino acids. Germline V gives CDR1 ENHRY, CDR2 SYGVKD.